Listed below are T cell receptor beta chains from one sample, sequenced in a study of shared clonotypes between healthy human individuals. Libraries were prepared by immunoSEQ multiplex PCR; TCRdb keeps only in-frame clonotypes and omits some of them. The sample holds under 1 million clones, about 96% seen once. Sequencing was done on a sample of naive CD8+ T cells sorted from blood. The source is a man aged 30 to 39 in good health. The CDR3 runs from the conserved cysteine through the conserved F or W. A D gene is named only where the DNA matches it firmly. Size is omitted from some rows. Given values are once, few, many or a class for expanded clones.

d_gene	abundance	j_gene	v_gene	CDR3nt	CDR3aa
NA	NA	TRBJ2-7	TRBV21-1	TGTGCCAGCAGCAAAGGGGCCCCGGGACAGGGGATCTACGAGCAGTACTTC	CASSKGAPGQGIYEQYF
NA	NA	TRBJ2-7	TRBV19	TGTGCCAGTAGTATAGATCCGGCAGTTGCCTACGAGCAGTACTTC	CASSIDPAVAYEQYF
NA	NA	TRBJ2-3	TRBV9	TGTGCCAGCAGCGTGACGCCCGAACTCTTCACAGATACGCAGTATTTT	CASSVTPELFTDTQYF
TRBD2	NA	TRBJ2-7	TRBV7-3	TGTGCCAGCAGTCTACTAGCGGGATTCTCCTACGAGCAGTACTTC	CASSLLAGFSYEQYF
NA	NA	TRBJ2-7	TRBV6-1	TGTGCCAGCTCTGAGGTCAGCTACGAGCAGTACTTC	CASSEVSYEQYF
NA	NA	TRBJ2-4	TRBV11-3	TGTGCCAGCAGCTCATTTCAGGGTGCGAACATTCAGTACTTC	CASSSFQGANIQYF
NA	once	TRBJ2-6	TRBV5-6	TGTGCCAGCAGCTTGCCAGGGGGGCCTGGGGCCAACGTCCTGACTTTC	CASSLPGGPGANVLTF
TRBD1	NA	TRBJ2-7	TRBV5-4	TGTGCCAGCAGCTTGGCTACCGGGACAGGGGGTATCGAGCAGTACTTC	CASSLATGTGGIEQYF
NA	NA	TRBJ2-5	TRBV7-9	TGTGCCAGCAGCCCTCCCCAGGCTAGCGACCCTCGGGAGACCCAGTACTTC	CASSPPQASDPRETQYF
NA	NA	TRBJ2-7	TRBV10-2	TGCGCCAGCAGTGATTCAGGGGACGAGCAGTACTTC	CASSDSGDEQYF
TRBD2	NA	TRBJ2-1	TRBV2	TGTGCCAGCAGTGAAGTGGTGGGGACTAGCTCCTACAATGAGCAGTTCTTC	CASSEVVGTSSYNEQFF
NA	NA	TRBJ2-2	TRBV7-9	TGTGCCAGCAGGCTAACCGCTGCCGGGGAGCTGTTTTTT	CASRLTAAGELFF
NA	NA	TRBJ2-7	TRBV27	TGTGCCAGCAGGCCTCCGGGAATCTACGAGCAGTACTTC	CASRPPGIYEQYF
TRBD2	NA	TRBJ2-7	TRBV9	TGTGCCAGCAGCCCGGGGGGAGGGTTCCCCTACGAGCAGTACTTC	CASSPGGGFPYEQYF
NA	NA	TRBJ2-1	TRBV11-2	TGTGCCAGCAGCTTAGGCGAGGGTCGGGGAATTAGCTACAATGAGCAGTTCTTC	CASSLGEGRGISYNEQFF
NA	NA	TRBJ2-3	TRBV27	TGTGCCAGCAGAGAAAGTACAACAGCAATAGATACGCAGTATTTT	CASRESTTAIDTQYF
NA	NA	TRBJ1-1	TRBV19	TGTGCCAGTAGTATGATCTCGGGGAATACTGAAGCTTTCTTT	CASSMISGNTEAFF
NA	NA	TRBJ2-7	TRBV11-2	TGTGCCAGCAGCCTAGAGGGCTACTCCTACGAGCAGTACTTC	CASSLEGYSYEQYF
TRBD2	NA	TRBJ2-3	TRBV27	TGTGCCAGCAGTTTAGGCGGGAGAGAGACAGATACGCAGTATTTT	CASSLGGRETDTQYF
NA	NA	TRBJ1-2	TRBV29-1	TGCAGCGTTGAAGATCTACTAGACTATGGCTACACCTTC	CSVEDLLDYGYTF
NA	NA	TRBJ2-2	TRBV4-1	TGCGCCAGCAGCCCGCCGGAGGGACGAGGATCCGGGGAGCTGTTTTTT	CASSPPEGRGSGELFF
NA	once	TRBJ1-1	TRBV5-8	TGTGCCAGCAGCTTCCTTACATGGAACACTGAAGCTTTCTTT	CASSFLTWNTEAFF
NA	NA	TRBJ2-5	TRBV20-1	TGCAGTGCTAGAGTGGCGGGCGCCCAGTACTTC	CSARVAGAQYF
TRBD1	NA	TRBJ1-2	TRBV11-2	TGTGCCAGCAGCTCAATCAGGGGGGCACACCTAAACTATGGCTACACCTTC	CASSSIRGAHLNYGYTF
TRBD1	NA	TRBJ2-1	TRBV7-9	TGTGCCAGCAGCAACGGGACAGAAATTCTCTACAATGAGCAGTTCTTC	CASSNGTEILYNEQFF
TRBD2	once	TRBJ2-7	TRBV27	TGTGCCAGCATTGGTAGCGGGAGATTGGGGCCCTACGAGCAGTACTTC	CASIGSGRLGPYEQYF
TRBD2	NA	TRBJ2-4	TRBV7-6	TGTGCCAGCAGCTTAGCGGCGGGAGGCCGGTTACAGTACTTC	CASSLAAGGRLQYF
NA	NA	TRBJ2-1	TRBV5-1	TGCGCCAGCAGCTTGGAAGAGGATGAGCAGTTCTTC	CASSLEEDEQFF
NA	NA	TRBJ2-7	TRBV18	TGTGCCAGCTCACCGTCCACAGGGGGGGAACACTACGAGCAGTACTTC	CASSPSTGGEHYEQYF
NA	NA	TRBJ1-1	TRBV6-5	TGTGCCAGCGGGGCCTCGAACACTGAAGCTTTCTTT	CASGASNTEAFF
TRBD1	NA	TRBJ2-7	TRBV28	TGTGCCAGCAGTTCGACAGGGCTACCCTCTTACGAGCAGTACTTC	CASSSTGLPSYEQYF
TRBD1	NA	TRBJ1-5	TRBV27	TGTGCCAGCAGTCCGCATTCTCAGGGGGATCAGCCCCAGCATTTT	CASSPHSQGDQPQHF
NA	NA	TRBJ2-1	TRBV9	TGTGCCAGCAGCTCCCTGGGGGAGAACGAGCAGTTCTTC	CASSSLGENEQFF
TRBD1	once	TRBJ2-7	TRBV7-2	TGTGCCAGCAGTTCACGGGACAGGGGAGTATTTTTTTACTTC	CASSSRDRGVFFYF
TRBD2	NA	TRBJ2-1	TRBV9	TGTGCCAGCAGCGCCAACGGGACTAGGATTATTAATGAGCAGTTCTTC	CASSANGTRIINEQFF
NA	NA	TRBJ2-1	TRBV2	TGTGCCAGCAGGGGTAGCGACAATGAGCAGTTCTTC	CASRGSDNEQFF
NA	NA	TRBJ2-1	TRBV6-5	TGTGCCAGCAGTTACTCACATAGTCTCGGTGAGCAGTTCTTC	CASSYSHSLGEQFF
TRBD2	NA	TRBJ2-1	TRBV29-1	TGCAGCGTTGAGGGACTAGCGCTTTACAATGAGCAGTTCTTC	CSVEGLALYNEQFF
TRBD1	NA	TRBJ2-7	TRBV6-5	TGTGCCAGCAGTTACCGGGACAGTTACTACGAGCAGTACTTC	CASSYRDSYYEQYF
NA	NA	TRBJ2-1	TRBV7-8	TGTGCCAGCAGCTTAGTAGACTTGTACAATGGGCAGTTCTTC	CASSLVDLYNGQFF
NA	NA	TRBJ2-7	TRBV7-2	TGTGCCAGCAGCCATTCCCCAGCGGTTATCCCTGAGCAGTACTTC	CASSHSPAVIPEQYF
NA	once	TRBJ2-1	TRBV29-1	TGCAGCGTCAACCAGAACAATGAGCAGTTCTTC	CSVNQNNEQFF
TRBD1	NA	TRBJ2-1	TRBV11-2	TGTGCCAGCAGCTTAGATTGGGACAGGGGGTATGAGCAGTTCTTC	CASSLDWDRGYEQFF
NA	NA	TRBJ1-1	TRBV27	TGTGCCAGCGGAAGGGGGGAGAACACTGAAGCTTTCTTT	CASGRGENTEAFF
TRBD2	NA	TRBJ2-1	TRBV5-4	TGTGCCAGCAGCAAGACTAGCGGGAGGGGTAATGAGCAGTTCTTC	CASSKTSGRGNEQFF
TRBD1	NA	TRBJ2-3	TRBV13	TGTGCCAGCAGGACGCTTAGGGTCGGGACAGGGAGGGTTACAGATACGCAGTATTTT	CASRTLRVGTGRVTDTQYF
TRBD1	once	TRBJ2-2	TRBV29-1	TGCAGCGTAGGGAACAGGGGGCTGGGGAACACCGGGGAGCTGTTTTTT	CSVGNRGLGNTGELFF